This T cell receptor beta chain was sequenced during a study of T cell responses to AZD1222 COVID-19 vaccine. Whole-study findings and limits: Clonal diversity may have been underestimated, and the donors were mostly white British, with more females than males. Baseline antibody screening turned up just a handful of seropositive AZD1222 recipients.

Remarks on this clone: The antigen is undetermined.

The CDR3 covers 14 residues. The germline gives CDR1 SGDLS, CDR2 YYNGEE. Deletions cut 3 bases from V and 2 bases from J, with 11 bases between. This table comes from immunoSEQ multiplex PCR, and its TCRdb copy is limited to in-frame clones, with some not included. The sample contains 75,000 to 90,000 clones, 90% to 95% of which appear only once. The receptor comes from an adult in good health. Sequencing was performed on peripheral blood, taken on day 0 of AZD1222 vaccination. The chain has TRBV9 and TRBJ2-5; D may be TRBD1 (6 bases). The CDR3 region has the DNA TGTGCCAGCAGCGAACACAGGGTACAAGAGACCCAGTACTTC. Translating it yields CASSEHRVQETQYF.